This TCR beta chain appears in the sequencing data of a study of post-analysis software for immune sequencing data. Looking at the study overall: Multiple sclerosis in the patients followed relapsing-remitting, secondary progressive and progressive-relapsing courses. Study results and limitations: With F measure, samples from one preparation batch clustered together strongly. A handful of TRBV segments were significantly more frequent in patients than in controls. TRBV5-6, TRBV5-1 and TRBV20-1 were among these segments. Patients with multiple sclerosis recorded significantly lower normalized Chao1 diversity than controls, the study found.

The authors incorporated unique molecular identifiers into the TCR beta cDNA libraries. Each sample of roughly 0.95 to 10 million input T cells yielded about 500,000 cDNA molecules, so each molecule approximated one T cell. MiXCR, applied by TCRdb to the PCR reads, yields one record per CDR3 protein. The sample lists a few hundred thousand distinct CDR3 sequences; around 36% were seen once. This clonotype was recorded a few times. Antigen specificity is unknown. Deletions cut 3 bases from V and 4 bases from J, with 13 bases between. The CDR3 is made up of 14 amino acids. The germline V gene has CDR1 DFQATT and CDR2 SNEGSKA (reference sequence).

The chain employs TRBV20-1 and TRBJ2-1; the D gene is possibly TRBD1 (5 bases). The sequenced sample consisted of blood. The receptor comes from a girl aged 2-17 years with multiple sclerosis. CDR3 residues: CSARQGVNYNEQFF. The CDR3 bases are TGCAGTGCTAGGCAGGGTGTGAATTACAATGAGCAGTTCTTC.